The rows below give T cell receptor beta chains drawn from one sample of a study of blood T cell repertoires in COVID-19. Generated by immunoSEQ multiplex PCR, the TCRdb table keeps only in-frame clones and is missing some. The sample consists of a few hundred thousand clones, less than 85% of them appearing once. The sequenced sample was peripheral blood. The receptors here all came from a woman of 80 years or more with acute or convalescent COVID-19. The CDR3 runs from the conserved cysteine through the conserved F or W. A D gene is named only where the DNA matches it firmly. Rows give clone size only sometimes, using once, few, many, or a class for an expanded clone.

v_call	d_call	clone_size	j_call	cdr3_nt	cdr3_aa
TRBV10-3	TRBD1	.	TRBJ2-7	TGTGCCATCAGAAGCGGACAGGGCTACGAGCAGTACTTC	CAIRSGQGYEQYF
TRBV3-1/TRBV3-2	.	.	TRBJ1-2	TGTGCCAGCAGCCAAGATTTCTCCTATGGCTACACCTTC	CASSQDFSYGYTF
TRBV7-3	TRBD1	.	TRBJ2-1	TGTGCCAGCAGCTCGCAGGCAGGGGGCTACAATGAGCAGTTCTTC	CASSSQAGGYNEQFF
TRBV3-1/TRBV3-2	.	once	TRBJ2-1	TGTGCCAGCAGCCAAGGGCTAGTGGTCGGGAGCGAGCAGTTCTTC	CASSQGLVVGSEQFF
TRBV2	.	.	TRBJ2-1	TGTGCCAGCTTCGGGGGAGGGGGGAGGACCTACAATGAGCAGTTCTTC	CASFGGGGRTYNEQFF
TRBV5-1	.	.	TRBJ1-3	TGCGCCAGCAGCTTGGACAGAAACACCATATATTTT	CASSLDRNTIYF
TRBV6-2/TRBV6-3	.	.	TRBJ1-1	TGTGCCAGCAGTTTAGTGGGCTCGAGAACTGAAGCTTTCTTT	CASSLVGSRTEAFF
TRBV5-5	.	.	TRBJ2-2	TGTGCCAGCAGCTTTCAACAGAACACCGGGGAGCTGTTTTTT	CASSFQQNTGELFF
TRBV10-3	.	.	TRBJ2-2	TGTGCCATCGAGGGGGGGATCGGGGAGCTGTTTTTT	CAIEGGIGELFF
TRBV24-1	TRBD1	.	TRBJ1-5	TGTGCCACCAGTGACAACCGACAGGGTAATCATCAGCCCCAGCATTTT	CATSDNRQGNHQPQHF
TRBV2	TRBD2	.	TRBJ2-5	TGTGCCAGCAGTATGATAGCGGGGGCTCGGGGGGAGACCCAGTACTTC	CASSMIAGARGETQYF
TRBV15	.	.	TRBJ2-2	TGTGCCACCAGTTTCGGCGAGGGCAGGGGCCGAACGAACACCGGGGAGCTGTTTTTT	CATSFGEGRGRTNTGELFF
TRBV6-5	.	.	TRBJ1-1	TGTGCCAGCAGTTACTCGAGTTTAAACACTGAAGCTTTCTTT	CASSYSSLNTEAFF
TRBV10-3	TRBD1	.	TRBJ1-1	TGTGCCATCAGGGACACAGGGGACACTGAAGCTTTCTTT	CAIRDTGDTEAFF
TRBV19	TRBD1	.	TRBJ1-2	TGTGCCAGTAGGACGGGACAGGGAAACTATGGCTACACCTTC	CASRTGQGNYGYTF
TRBV7-9	TRBD1	.	TRBJ1-4	TGTGCCAGCAGCAGCAGACAGGGGGATAATGAAAAACTGTTTTTT	CASSSRQGDNEKLFF
TRBV4-1	TRBD1	once	TRBJ2-7	TGCGCCAGCAGCCCGGGCCCCGACAGGGGGCGACTGCACGAGCAGTACTTC	CASSPGPDRGRLHEQYF
TRBV6-5	.	.	TRBJ1-6	TGTGCCAGCAGTATCGTCACCGGGGATAATTCACCCCTCCACTTT	CASSIVTGDNSPLHF
TRBV12-1	.	.	TRBJ1-2	TGTGCCAGCAGCTTTGATCCGGGACAGGGGAACTATGGCTACACCTTC	CASSFDPGQGNYGYTF
TRBV19	.	.	TRBJ1-1	TGTGCCAGTAGCGGTGAGCCCATGAACACTGAAGCTTTCTTT	CASSGEPMNTEAFF
TRBV12-3/TRBV12-4	.	.	TRBJ1-3	TGTGCCAGCAGCCTCGGGACTGCAAACACCATATATTTT	CASSLGTANTIYF
TRBV24-1	.	.	TRBJ2-1	TGTGCCACCAGTGATGCGCGGCGCCTTTACAATGAGCAGTTCTTC	CATSDARRLYNEQFF
TRBV4-1	TRBD2	once	TRBJ2-4	TGCGCCAGCAGCCAGTATTACGGGGGGGCCAAAAACATTCAGTACTTC	CASSQYYGGAKNIQYF
TRBV3-1/TRBV3-2	.	.	TRBJ2-4	TGTGCCAGCAGCCACTCAGTGGACATTCAGTACTTC	CASSHSVDIQYF
TRBV5-4	.	once	TRBJ1-3	TGTGCCAGCAGCTTGGGCCGGGGGATTTCTGGAAACACCATATATTTT	CASSLGRGISGNTIYF
TRBV10-2	.	.	TRBJ1-4	TGCGCCAGCAAAAGAGGTCAAGTAGGTGAAAAACTGTTTTTT	CASKRGQVGEKLFF
TRBV6-2/TRBV6-3	TRBD1	.	TRBJ1-2	TGTGCCAGCAGTTACCCGGACAGGGACTATGGCTACACCTTC	CASSYPDRDYGYTF
TRBV12-3/TRBV12-4	TRBD1	.	TRBJ2-7	TGTGCCAGCAGACGGACAGGTTACGAGCAGTACTTC	CASRRTGYEQYF
TRBV7-9	TRBD1	.	TRBJ2-7	TGTGCCAGCAGCCCTCTTCTGGGGACAGGGGGCGTTAGTGTCGGGCAGTACTTC	CASSPLLGTGGVSVGQYF
TRBV10-3	.	.	TRBJ1-1	TGTGCCATCAGTGGTACAGCTCCCCTACCGGACACTGAAGCTTTCTTT	CAISGTAPLPDTEAFF